The rows below give T cell receptor beta chains drawn from one sample of a study of blood T cell repertoires in COVID-19. Only in-frame clones appear in the TCRdb table, and some are missing; sequencing was by immunoSEQ multiplex PCR. The sample holds roughly 410,000 clones; more than 70% are singletons and the top ten take 1% to 1.5%. The source material was peripheral blood. These receptors originate from a man aged 35-49 years with acute or convalescent COVID-19. CDR3s include the opening cysteine and the closing phenylalanine or tryptophan. Fields, in order: CDR3 DNA, CDR3 protein, clone size, V gene, D gene, J gene. A D gene is named only where the DNA matches it firmly. Size is stated for part of the rows, as once, few or many counts, or as a class when the clone is expanded.

CDR3nt: TGTGCCAGCAGTCCGGACCTCGGGGATTACGAGCAGTACTTC; CDR3aa: CASSPDLGDYEQYF; abundance: NA; v_gene: TRBV6-6; d_gene: NA; j_gene: TRBJ2-7
CDR3nt: TGTGCCAGCAGCCAACAGGGACAGACCTATGGCTACACCTTC; CDR3aa: CASSQQGQTYGYTF; abundance: NA; v_gene: TRBV14; d_gene: TRBD1; j_gene: TRBJ1-2
CDR3nt: TGTGCCAGCAGGGTGGACAGGGATCCTAGGGCTGAGCAGTTCTTC; CDR3aa: CASRVDRDPRAEQFF; abundance: NA; v_gene: TRBV9; d_gene: TRBD1; j_gene: TRBJ2-1
CDR3nt: TGCAGTGCGGCAGGGGTTGGAGAGCAGTTCTTC; CDR3aa: CSAAGVGEQFF; abundance: NA; v_gene: TRBV20-1; d_gene: NA; j_gene: TRBJ2-1
CDR3nt: TGTGCCAGCAGTTTAGCGGGACTGTACTACGAGCAGTACTTC; CDR3aa: CASSLAGLYYEQYF; abundance: few; v_gene: TRBV27; d_gene: NA; j_gene: TRBJ2-7
CDR3nt: TGCGCCAGCAGCTCGTATAGCCACCTGAACACTGAAGCTTTCTTT; CDR3aa: CASSSYSHLNTEAFF; abundance: NA; v_gene: TRBV5-1; d_gene: NA; j_gene: TRBJ1-1
CDR3nt: TGTGCCACCCCCTCGGCAGGTCCCCTCCACTTT; CDR3aa: CATPSAGPLHF; abundance: NA; v_gene: TRBV24-1; d_gene: NA; j_gene: TRBJ1-6
CDR3nt: TGTGCCTGCGGGGACAGCCCGAACACTGAAGCTTTCTTT; CDR3aa: CACGDSPNTEAFF; abundance: NA; v_gene: TRBV30; d_gene: TRBD1; j_gene: TRBJ1-1
CDR3nt: TGTGCCAGCAGTGGGACAGGGGCCCGCTTACGTTCCGACACTGAAGCTTTCTTT; CDR3aa: CASSGTGARLRSDTEAFF; abundance: once; v_gene: TRBV5-6; d_gene: TRBD1; j_gene: TRBJ1-1
CDR3nt: TGTGCCAGCAGTGTTAGCGGGGTCAAAAGCTCCTACGAGCAGTACTTC; CDR3aa: CASSVSGVKSSYEQYF; abundance: NA; v_gene: TRBV2; d_gene: TRBD2; j_gene: TRBJ2-7
CDR3nt: TGTGCCAGCAGTCCGGGACAGACAAACATAGGGGCTTTCTTT; CDR3aa: CASSPGQTNIGAFF; abundance: NA; v_gene: TRBV6-6; d_gene: TRBD1; j_gene: TRBJ1-1
CDR3nt: TGTGCCAGCAGTCCTCACTCCTGGCGGGGTTCTTTCGAGCAGTACTTC; CDR3aa: CASSPHSWRGSFEQYF; abundance: NA; v_gene: TRBV28; d_gene: NA; j_gene: TRBJ2-7
CDR3nt: TGTGCCAGCAGCAACCGACTAGCGGGGGCCGGGGAGCTGTTTTTT; CDR3aa: CASSNRLAGAGELFF; abundance: NA; v_gene: TRBV6-5; d_gene: TRBD2; j_gene: TRBJ2-2
CDR3nt: TGTGCCAGCTCACGTAACACCCCCGGGGAGGGTGAAAAACTGTTTTTT; CDR3aa: CASSRNTPGEGEKLFF; abundance: NA; v_gene: TRBV18; d_gene: NA; j_gene: TRBJ1-4
CDR3nt: TGTGCCAGCAGCCAATCGACCGGGACTTACTATGGCTACACCTTC; CDR3aa: CASSQSTGTYYGYTF; abundance: NA; v_gene: TRBV3-1/TRBV3-2; d_gene: NA; j_gene: TRBJ1-2
CDR3nt: TGTGCCAGCAGTTACAATGGACACCTAGGCAGTGAAGCTTTCTTT; CDR3aa: CASSYNGHLGSEAFF; abundance: few; v_gene: TRBV6-2/TRBV6-3; d_gene: NA; j_gene: TRBJ1-1
CDR3nt: TGTGCCAGCAGCCATGGGGGGTTGGTTGGCTACACCTTC; CDR3aa: CASSHGGLVGYTF; abundance: NA; v_gene: TRBV3-1/TRBV3-2; d_gene: NA; j_gene: TRBJ1-2
CDR3nt: TGTGCCAGCAGCTTAGCACTTCCTAACGCGGACACCATATATTTT; CDR3aa: CASSLALPNADTIYF; abundance: NA; v_gene: TRBV7-2; d_gene: NA; j_gene: TRBJ1-3
CDR3nt: TGTGCCAGTAGTATAGTTCAGGGACTCCCCAACTTC; CDR3aa: CASSIVQGLPNF; abundance: NA; v_gene: TRBV19; d_gene: NA; j_gene: TRBJ2-5
CDR3nt: TGCGCCAGCAGCTTGGCGACAGGGTCTGGAAACACCATATATTTT; CDR3aa: CASSLATGSGNTIYF; abundance: NA; v_gene: TRBV5-1; d_gene: TRBD1; j_gene: TRBJ1-3
CDR3nt: TGTGCCTGGACCGGACAGATCATAAACTATGGCTACACCTTC; CDR3aa: CAWTGQIINYGYTF; abundance: once; v_gene: TRBV30; d_gene: NA; j_gene: TRBJ1-2
CDR3nt: TGTGCCAGCAGTGGAGGACAGGGAGGCCGCACTGAAGCTTTCTTT; CDR3aa: CASSGGQGGRTEAFF; abundance: NA; v_gene: TRBV25-1; d_gene: TRBD1; j_gene: TRBJ1-1
CDR3nt: TGTGCCAGCAGTTACGGGAGGGGACTAGCGGGAGGTGGCACAGATACGCAGTATTTT; CDR3aa: CASSYGRGLAGGGTDTQYF; abundance: once; v_gene: TRBV6-2/TRBV6-3; d_gene: TRBD2; j_gene: TRBJ2-3
CDR3nt: TGTGCCAGCAGAACTTATACAGCCATGAACACTGAAGCTTTCTTT; CDR3aa: CASRTYTAMNTEAFF; abundance: NA; v_gene: TRBV2; d_gene: NA; j_gene: TRBJ1-1
CDR3nt: TGTGCCAGCAGCGGTACAGTCTCTGGAAACACCATATATTTT; CDR3aa: CASSGTVSGNTIYF; abundance: NA; v_gene: TRBV9; d_gene: NA; j_gene: TRBJ1-3
CDR3nt: TGTGCCAGCAGCTTATTTACCGGGACAGGGGGGCTTTTTGGCGAGCAGTACTTC; CDR3aa: CASSLFTGTGGLFGEQYF; abundance: NA; v_gene: TRBV7-8; d_gene: TRBD1; j_gene: TRBJ2-7
CDR3nt: TGTGCCAGCAGACTGGACAGGGGAGGCGCTGAAGCTTTCTTT; CDR3aa: CASRLDRGGAEAFF; abundance: NA; v_gene: TRBV28; d_gene: TRBD1; j_gene: TRBJ1-1
CDR3nt: TGTGCCAGCAGTTACTCGAAGACTAGCGGGGGGCCCAGGGCCCAGTACTTC; CDR3aa: CASSYSKTSGGPRAQYF; abundance: NA; v_gene: TRBV6-2/TRBV6-3; d_gene: TRBD2; j_gene: TRBJ2-5
CDR3nt: TGCAGCGTTGAGGGGGAGGGGAGCAATGAGAACATTCAGTACTTC; CDR3aa: CSVEGEGSNENIQYF; abundance: NA; v_gene: TRBV29-1; d_gene: TRBD2; j_gene: TRBJ2-4
CDR3nt: TGTGCCAGCAGCCAAGATGTGACAGGGGGCCGTGAGCAGTTCTTC; CDR3aa: CASSQDVTGGREQFF; abundance: once; v_gene: TRBV3-1/TRBV3-2; d_gene: TRBD1; j_gene: TRBJ2-1
CDR3nt: TGTGCCAGCAGTGAAGCGAGCGGGGCGGTTGGGACCCAGTACTTC; CDR3aa: CASSEASGAVGTQYF; abundance: NA; v_gene: TRBV6-1; d_gene: TRBD2; j_gene: TRBJ2-5
CDR3nt: TGTGCCAGCAGTCCTGCTGGAGCGGGTGAGAGAGCAGATACGCAGTATTTT; CDR3aa: CASSPAGAGERADTQYF; abundance: NA; v_gene: TRBV28; d_gene: NA; j_gene: TRBJ2-3
CDR3nt: TGCGCCAGCAGCCAAGCTCGAGGGCCCTACGAGCAGTACTTC; CDR3aa: CASSQARGPYEQYF; abundance: once; v_gene: TRBV4-3; d_gene: NA; j_gene: TRBJ2-7
CDR3nt: TGTGCCAGCAGCCCCGACAGGGGCCAGCCCCAGCATTTT; CDR3aa: CASSPDRGQPQHF; abundance: few; v_gene: TRBV12-3/TRBV12-4; d_gene: TRBD1; j_gene: TRBJ1-5
CDR3nt: TGTGCCAGCTCACCATCCTCGGGGGATCGGAACACCATATATTTT; CDR3aa: CASSPSSGDRNTIYF; abundance: once; v_gene: TRBV18; d_gene: NA; j_gene: TRBJ1-3
CDR3nt: TGTGCCAGCAGCCAATTTTGGGTGGCAGGCCATATGAACACTGAAGCTTTCTTT; CDR3aa: CASSQFWVAGHMNTEAFF; abundance: once; v_gene: TRBV3-1/TRBV3-2; d_gene: NA; j_gene: TRBJ1-1
CDR3nt: TGTGCCAGCAGCGAGCAGACAGGAGCCTACGAGCAGTACTTC; CDR3aa: CASSEQTGAYEQYF; abundance: NA; v_gene: TRBV11-2; d_gene: NA; j_gene: TRBJ2-7
CDR3nt: TGTGCCAGCGGGGGGGCCAGAGAGCAGTTCTTC; CDR3aa: CASGGAREQFF; abundance: NA; v_gene: TRBV9; d_gene: NA; j_gene: TRBJ2-1
CDR3nt: TGTGCCAGCAGCTTTCGGCTAGCGGGAGGGCTTAGCACAGATACGCAGTATTTT; CDR3aa: CASSFRLAGGLSTDTQYF; abundance: NA; v_gene: TRBV7-2; d_gene: TRBD2; j_gene: TRBJ2-3
CDR3nt: TGCGCCAGCAGCTTTCGGACAGGGGGTAACTATGGCTACACCTTC; CDR3aa: CASSFRTGGNYGYTF; abundance: NA; v_gene: TRBV5-1; d_gene: TRBD1; j_gene: TRBJ1-2
CDR3nt: TGTGCCAGCAGTTTCAGGCTAGCGGTCATGGAGACCCAGTACTTC; CDR3aa: CASSFRLAVMETQYF; abundance: NA; v_gene: TRBV6-2/TRBV6-3; d_gene: TRBD2; j_gene: TRBJ2-5
CDR3nt: TGCGCCAGCAGCCCCCGAGGACTAGTCCTAGATACGCAGTATTTT; CDR3aa: CASSPRGLVLDTQYF; abundance: NA; v_gene: TRBV5-1; d_gene: TRBD2; j_gene: TRBJ2-3
CDR3nt: TGTGCCAGCAGCCCCCGGGGGGGAGGCACAGATACGCAGTATTTT; CDR3aa: CASSPRGGGTDTQYF; abundance: NA; v_gene: TRBV7-9; d_gene: TRBD2; j_gene: TRBJ2-3
CDR3nt: TGTGCCTGGAGTCTTGACAGGGCCTCCTACGAGCAGTACTTC; CDR3aa: CAWSLDRASYEQYF; abundance: NA; v_gene: TRBV30; d_gene: TRBD1; j_gene: TRBJ2-7
CDR3nt: TGCAGCGTTGGCGGGACAGGGGTTAGCGAGCAGTACTTC; CDR3aa: CSVGGTGVSEQYF; abundance: few; v_gene: TRBV29-1; d_gene: TRBD1; j_gene: TRBJ2-7
CDR3nt: TGCGCCAGCAGTCTGGGCGAGGTAGGGGACCAGTACTTC; CDR3aa: CASSLGEVGDQYF; abundance: NA; v_gene: TRBV23-1; d_gene: NA; j_gene: TRBJ2-5
CDR3nt: TGTGCCAGCAGGGGAGCGGGTCAGCCCCAGCATTTT; CDR3aa: CASRGAGQPQHF; abundance: NA; v_gene: TRBV27; d_gene: NA; j_gene: TRBJ1-5
CDR3nt: TGTGCCAGCAGCCGAAATCAGGGAGGCGAGACCCAGTACTTC; CDR3aa: CASSRNQGGETQYF; abundance: NA; v_gene: TRBV6-2/TRBV6-3; d_gene: NA; j_gene: TRBJ2-5
CDR3nt: TGTGCCAGCAGCGTAGATCTCAGGCCAGGCTCCTCTGGAAACACCATATATTTT; CDR3aa: CASSVDLRPGSSGNTIYF; abundance: NA; v_gene: TRBV9; d_gene: NA; j_gene: TRBJ1-3
CDR3nt: TGTGCCAGCAGCTTAGGCAGGGCCACCGGGGAGCTGTTTTTT; CDR3aa: CASSLGRATGELFF; abundance: NA; v_gene: TRBV11-2; d_gene: NA; j_gene: TRBJ2-2
CDR3nt: TGCGCCAGCAGCTTGGAGGGACAGGTTCTAACTTATGGCTACACCTTC; CDR3aa: CASSLEGQVLTYGYTF; abundance: NA; v_gene: TRBV5-1; d_gene: TRBD1; j_gene: TRBJ1-2
CDR3nt: TGTGCCAGCAGCCCGAGTAGCAATCAGCCCCAGCATTTT; CDR3aa: CASSPSSNQPQHF; abundance: NA; v_gene: TRBV7-9; d_gene: NA; j_gene: TRBJ1-5
CDR3nt: TGCGCCAGCAGCTCGCCGACAGGGTTGGGCGAGCAGTACTTC; CDR3aa: CASSSPTGLGEQYF; abundance: NA; v_gene: TRBV5-1; d_gene: TRBD1; j_gene: TRBJ2-7
CDR3nt: TGTGCCAGCAGTTTTGGGGGCCCGAGGTACGAGCAGTACTTC; CDR3aa: CASSFGGPRYEQYF; abundance: once; v_gene: TRBV27; d_gene: NA; j_gene: TRBJ2-7